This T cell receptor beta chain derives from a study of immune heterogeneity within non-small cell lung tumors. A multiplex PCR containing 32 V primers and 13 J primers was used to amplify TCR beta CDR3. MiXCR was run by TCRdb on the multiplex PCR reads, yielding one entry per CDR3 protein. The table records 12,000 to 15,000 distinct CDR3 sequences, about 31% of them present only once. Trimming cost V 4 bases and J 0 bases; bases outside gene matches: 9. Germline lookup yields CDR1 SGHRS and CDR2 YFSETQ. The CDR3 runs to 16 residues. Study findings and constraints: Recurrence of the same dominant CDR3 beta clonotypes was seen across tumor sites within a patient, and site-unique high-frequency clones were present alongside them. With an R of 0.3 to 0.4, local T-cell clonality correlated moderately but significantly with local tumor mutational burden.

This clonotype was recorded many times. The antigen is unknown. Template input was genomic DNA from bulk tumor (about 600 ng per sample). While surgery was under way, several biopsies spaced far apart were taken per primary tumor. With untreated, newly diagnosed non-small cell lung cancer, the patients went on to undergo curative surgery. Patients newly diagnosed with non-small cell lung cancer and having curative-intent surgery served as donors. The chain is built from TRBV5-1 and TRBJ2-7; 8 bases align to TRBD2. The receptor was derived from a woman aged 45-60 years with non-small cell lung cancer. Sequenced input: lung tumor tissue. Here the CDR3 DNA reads TGCGCCAGCAGCGCGGGGGGCGGTTCGGACTCCTACGAGCAGTACTTC. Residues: CASSAGGGSDSYEQYF.